This is a list of T cell receptor beta chains from one sample in a study of tumor-infiltrating lymphocytes in oesophageal squamous cell carcinoma. TCRdb re-derived calls from the PCR reads in MiXCR, one entry per CDR3 protein. The table records 15,000 or so distinct CDR3 sequences, roughly 58% of them present only once. The sample comprised esophageal tumor tissue. These receptors were taken from a female donor with esophageal squamous cell carcinoma. CDR3s include the opening cysteine and the closing phenylalanine or tryptophan.

V: TRBV5-6; CDR3: CASSFTYEQFF
V: TRBV7-6; CDR3: CASSFGLAGEQYF
V: TRBV7-3; CDR3: CASSLVAGANVLTF
V: TRBV11-2; CDR3: CASSLADLGTQYF
V: TRBV7-9; CDR3: CVSSPTSGANTDTQYF
V: TRBV7-2; CDR3: CASSLEGTSGMYEQYF
V: TRBV7-3; CDR3: CASSPGQAKGYTF
V: TRBV6-8; CDR3: CASSYWRTGKNEQFF
V: TRBV7-2; CDR3: CASSIQGFEQYF
V: TRBV6-1; CDR3: CASSEGFGGLGETQYF
V: TRBV10-2; CDR3: CASSLAGPVDTQYF
V: TRBV7-6; CDR3: CASSTGGTFETQYF
V: TRBV18; CDR3: CASSPKGGSGESPLHF
V: TRBV12-3/TRBV12-4; CDR3: CASSPTGNRYTDTQYF
V: TRBV6-2/TRBV6-3; CDR3: CASSYGPGGERYEQYF
V: TRBV12-3/TRBV12-4; CDR3: CASLYRGSTDTQYF
V: TRBV7-3; CDR3: CASKETQNTGELFF
V: TRBV7-5; CDR3: CISVPEEAPLEQAKSW
V: TRBV7-2; CDR3: CASSFRRRDEQFF
V: TRBV28; CDR3: CASPKPGGLMDEQFF
V: TRBV7-4; CDR3: CASSLPGTGNEQFF
V: TRBV12-3/TRBV12-4; CDR3: CASSLGGTGLETQYF
V: TRBV7-2; CDR3: CASSPRPAGPQHF
V: TRBV5-4; CDR3: CASSSRGASLYEQYF
V: TRBV7-1; CDR3: CASSPATALSGSGANVLTF
V: TRBV7-3; CDR3: CASSCPPTGRETQYF
V: TRBV7-2; CDR3: CASSLTGGVSGANVLTF
V: TRBV7-2; CDR3: CASSLEWIGAYEQYF
V: TRBV7-9; CDR3: CASSLSGQGNEQFF
V: TRBV12-3/TRBV12-4; CDR3: CASSRADLDGELFF
V: TRBV12-3/TRBV12-4; CDR3: CASSPSGISEQYF
V: TRBV6-1; CDR3: CASSRGTSFPDTQYF
V: TRBV7-7; CDR3: CASSYHSSDTQYF
V: TRBV7-3; CDR3: CASSLRALQGGNEQFF
V: TRBV7-3; CDR3: CASSWDGNTGELFF
V: TRBV12-5; CDR3: CASVGPGDVTGELFF
V: TRBV10-2; CDR3: CASRTSGGETQYF
V: TRBV7-4; CDR3: CASSLENYGYTF
V: TRBV11-2; CDR3: CASSNAFRVLVTYEQFF
V: TRBV7-4; CDR3: CASSLKIAGFTYNEQFF
V: TRBV7-4; CDR3: CASSLGPGSSYEQYF
V: TRBV7-9; CDR3: CASSLAPGTGIQETQYF
V: TRBV7-2; CDR3: CASSLEVNQETQYF
V: TRBV19; CDR3: CASSTGTSGSNEQFF
V: TRBV24-1; CDR3: CSTSEAGGGTDTQYF
V: TRBV6-6; CDR3: CASSYGANQPQHF
V: TRBV5-1; CDR3: CASSFGRVGSSTDTQYF
V: TRBV7-2; CDR3: CANTTRAGVDYGYTF
V: TRBV10-3; CDR3: CAISTYREHEQFF